The clone carrying this TCR beta chain was seen only once. This sample was included in a study of cytomegalovirus exposure and HLA in healthy donors. PCR amplification relied on 60 Vbeta primers (plus 13 Jbeta primers). Libraries were prepared by immunoSEQ multiplex PCR; TCRdb keeps only in-frame clonotypes and omits some of them. This sample has approximately 140,000 clones, with 80% to 90% found just once. Germline V gives CDR1 SGHAT, CDR2 FQNNGV. The J segment lost 0 bases and the V segment lost 1 base, leaving 1 base of the junction unmatched. The CDR3 has 15 residues. The chain is built from TRBV11-2 and TRBJ2-7; 9 bases line up with TRBD2. The sample consisted of PBMCs. The sequence was collected from a woman aged 40-49 years in good health and CMV-seropositive. CDR3 DNA: TGTGCCAGCAGCTTAGGAGCGGGAGGCTCCTACGAGCAGTACTTC. Its translation is CASSLGAGGSYEQYF.